This TCR beta chain was sequenced for a study of identifying expanded T cells in peripheral blood. Study-wide findings and caveats: Clone count variance between two-week samples rose with total template count.

Healthy donors had no documented immune events, such as infections, while sampled. The assay was immunoSEQ multiplex PCR, and TCRdb's table has in-frame clones only and misses some. This table has about 78,000 clones, approximately 85% appearing once. As concerns this clone: What it recognizes is unknown.

Germline V CDR1 and CDR2: SGHNT, YENEEA. V was cut by 0 bases and J by 7 bases, with 16 bases left in between. The CDR3 is 16 amino acids. Sequencing input: blood. This TCR came from a person between 18 and 75 years old in good health. The chain carries TRBV11-3 and TRBJ2-1; D is perhaps TRBD2 (6 bases). CDR3 amino acids: CASSLEGSSGLNEQFF. CDR3 sequence (DNA): TGTGCCAGCAGCTTAGAAGGGAGTAGCGGCCTTAATGAGCAGTTCTTC.